The 15 T cell receptor beta chains listed next were all sequenced from one sample in a study of T cell responses to AZD1222 COVID-19 vaccine. Profiling relied on immunoSEQ multiplex PCR, and the TCRdb table lists in-frame clones only, not all of them. The sample gives 150,000 to 200,000 clones, approximately 92% of which show up once; about 3% is in the top ten. This specimen was peripheral blood, taken on day 0 of AZD1222 vaccination. The receptors originated from an adult in good health.

V and J are TRBV6-6 and TRBJ2-7, with 11 bases lining up with TRBD2. Germline CDR1 reads MNHNY; CDR2 reads SVGAGI (reference sequence). The V gene end was trimmed by 5 bases and the J gene end by 1 base; junction bases not matched to a gene: 10. The CDR3 loop spans 17 amino acids. The CDR3 loop is CASSLAGGTVWSYEQYF. DNA for the CDR3: TGTGCCAGCAGTCTAGCGGGAGGAACGGTTTGGTCCTACGAGCAGTACTTC.

This chain links TRBV7-9 with TRBJ1-1, with D possibly TRBD1 on 5 matching bases. V gave up 1 base and J gave up 1 base, with 10 bases separating them. The CDR3 consists of 15 residues. The germline V gene encodes CDR1 SEHNR and CDR2 FQNEAQ (reference sequence). The CDR3 is CASSLVWDPNTEAFF. Written as DNA, the CDR3 is TGTGCCAGCAGCTTAGTCTGGGACCCGAACACTGAAGCTTTCTTT.

This chain links TRBV3-1 (or the pseudogene TRBV3-2) with TRBJ1-2; 7 bases are a match to TRBD1. In germline, CDR1 is LGHDT, CDR2 YNNKEL (reference sequence). The CDR3 sequence is 14 residues long. V was pared by 5 bases and J by 4 bases, with 7 bases of the junction left unmatched. CDR3: CASSSPGQLYGYTF. The CDR3 DNA reads as TGTGCCAGCAGCTCGCCGGGACAGCTCTATGGCTACACCTTC.

The chain is built from TRBV19 and TRBJ1-1, with D uncertain. Trimming removed 6 bases at V and 8 bases at J, with 7 bases between. The CDR3 is 10 residues long. The germline gives CDR1 LNHDA, CDR2 SQIVND (reference sequence). CDR3 in amino acids: CASRGVEAFF. CDR3 nucleotides: TGTGCCAGTAGGGGAGTAGAAGCTTTCTTT.

The V gene is TRBV24-1, the J gene TRBJ1-4, with 9 nucleotides matching TRBD1. Looked up from germline, CDR1 is KGHDR and CDR2 is SFDVKD. The CDR3 is 15 amino acids. V shed 3 bases, J shed 8 bases, and the junction held 6 bases outside the gene matches. CDR3 coding DNA: TGTGCCACCAGTGATACAAGGACAGGGGACGAAAAACTGTTTTTT. Translated, it gives CATSDTRTGDEKLFF.

This clone came up once. The chain carries TRBV6-5 and TRBJ1-5, with D perhaps matching TRBD1 (5 bases). The CDR3 is made up of 14 amino acids. The V end was cut by 7 bases, the J end by 3 bases, with 13 bases between. Germline V CDR1 and CDR2: MNHEY, SVGAGI. The CDR3 coding sequence is TGTGCCAGCACCCAGGGAAATTCCAATCAGCCCCAGCATTTT. It is translated as CASTQGNSNQPQHF.

The chain combines TRBV3-1 (or the pseudogene TRBV3-2) with TRBJ1-2; 10 bases fit TRBD1. CDR3 length equals 15 residues. The germline gives CDR1 LGHDT, CDR2 YNNKEL (reference sequence). Trimming removed 5 bases from V and 6 bases from J; junction bases left unmatched: 9. The CDR3 sequence: CASSSRTGGTDGYTF. The CDR3 bases are TGTGCCAGCAGCTCAAGGACAGGGGGGACGGATGGCTACACCTTC.

In its sample, this clone was seen once. The V and J genes are TRBV10-3 and TRBJ1-3, with a possible D match to TRBD1 (5 bases). The V end was cut by 2 bases, the J end by 7 bases, with 12 bases between. In germline, CDR1 is ENHRY, CDR2 SYGVKD. The CDR3 totals 14 residues. CDR3 coding DNA: TGTGCCATCAGTGAGCCCAGGGCAGCGAACACCATATATTTT. Amino acid sequence: CAISEPRAANTIYF.

This chain joins TRBV28 and TRBJ2-3, with 13 bases that match TRBD2. This CDR3 comprises 19 residues. Germline V gene sequence: CDR1 MDHEN, CDR2 SYDVKM. V shed 3 bases, J shed 1 base, and the junction held 10 bases outside the gene matches. The CDR3, as DNA: TGTGCCAGCAGTTTCCTCACTAGCGGGAGGGTTGGAGGCACAGATACGCAGTATTTT. Residues: CASSFLTSGRVGGTDTQYF.

V gene TRBV6-5 combines with J gene TRBJ2-7; 8 positions agree with TRBD1. The germline V gene has CDR1 MNHEY and CDR2 SVGAGI. The CDR3 loop spans 14 amino acids. V dropped 6 bases and J dropped 4; count of bases not matched to a gene: 8. This CDR3 is CASSSGQGNYEQYF. DNA of the CDR3: TGTGCCAGCAGCTCAGGACAGGGAAATTACGAGCAGTACTTC.

V gene TRBV5-4 combines with J gene TRBJ2-5; 8 nucleotides agree with TRBD2. From germline, CDR1 is SGHNT and CDR2 YYREEE (reference sequence). V was pared by 4 bases and J by 3 bases, with 8 bases of the junction left unmatched. The CDR3 loop spans 15 amino acids. Here the CDR3 reads CASSPGGLAKETQYF. As DNA, the CDR3 is TGTGCCAGCAGCCCGGGAGGGCTAGCTAAAGAGACCCAGTACTTC.

This chain joins TRBV9 and TRBJ2-1; the match to TRBD2 covers 9 bases. The CDR3 runs 16 residues. Germline CDR1 reads SGDLS; CDR2 reads YYNGEE. Losses at the gene ends were 2 bases for V and 3 bases for J; bases not matched to a gene: 6. CDR3 in amino acids: CASSVRLAEFYNEQFF. CDR3 DNA sequence: TGTGCCAGCAGCGTTAGACTAGCGGAATTCTACAATGAGCAGTTCTTC.

V gene TRBV19 combines with J gene TRBJ1-2; 9 bases agree with TRBD1. V gave up 6 bases and J gave up 6 bases; unmatched junction bases: 14. The CDR3 contains 16 residues. CDR1 is LNHDA and CDR2 is SQIVND in the germline V gene (reference sequence). For the CDR3, the DNA is TGTGCCAGTAGGGCCCGGATGACAGGGGGGTCGGATGGCTACACCTTC. Protein sequence: CASRARMTGGSDGYTF. The variable domain in full, completed from reference TRBV19 and TRBJ1-2, reads DGGITQSPKYLFRKEGQNVTLSCEQNLNHDAMYWYRQDPGQGLRLIYYSQIVNDFQKGDIAEGYSVSREKKESFPLTVTSAQKNPTAFYLCASRARMTGGSDGYTFGSGTRLTVV.

This rearrangement joins TRBV6-1 to TRBJ1-6, with TRBD1 identical over 9 bases. This CDR3 has 13 amino acids. Per germline, CDR1 MNHNS and CDR2 SASEGT. V lost 10 bases to trimming and J lost 14 bases; unmatched junction nucleotides: 12. This CDR3 is CATEQGAGGSLHF. The CDR3 region has the DNA TGTGCCACCGAACAGGGGGCAGGTGGATCCCTCCACTTT.

The V call is TRBV5-6, the J call TRBJ1-1, with D possibly being TRBD1 (5 bases). CDR1 is SGHDT, CDR2 YYEEEE, per germline. Trimming cost V 0 bases and J 4 bases, with 13 bases left between them. This CDR3 region has 15 residues. This CDR3 reads CASSLAADKSTEAFF. In DNA, the CDR3 is TGTGCCAGCAGCTTGGCCGCGGACAAGAGCACTGAAGCTTTCTTT.